This T cell receptor (beta chain) is drawn from a study of cytomegalovirus exposure and HLA in healthy donors. Study findings and constraints: A later analysis found that most CMV-associated TCR beta chains appeared HLA-restricted. The study labeled about 160 TCR beta chains cytomegalovirus-associated. Previously analyzed data showed that most TCR beta V segments were productive at a frequency of about 90% or about 30%.

Sampled while nominally healthy, donors likely had unrecorded immune exposures. Concerning this clone itself: Its specificity is unknown.

The PCR ran on 60 Vbeta and 13 Jbeta primers. Assay used: immunoSEQ multiplex PCR; TCRdb lists only in-frame clones, some missing. There are about 120,000 clones in the sample; about 79% occur only once, and more than 2% lies in the top ten. The sequence derives from a human donor in good health. Sequenced material: PBMCs.

Here the CDR3 reads CASGTGYEQYF. The CDR3 DNA reads TGTGCCAGCGGTACAGGCTACGAGCAGTACTTC. The chain links TRBV7-2 to TRBJ2-7, with D maybe TRBD1 (5 bases). V was clipped by 8 bases and J by 3 bases, with 8 bases between them. This CDR3 comprises 11 residues. Germline loops: CDR1 SGHTA, CDR2 FQGNSA.